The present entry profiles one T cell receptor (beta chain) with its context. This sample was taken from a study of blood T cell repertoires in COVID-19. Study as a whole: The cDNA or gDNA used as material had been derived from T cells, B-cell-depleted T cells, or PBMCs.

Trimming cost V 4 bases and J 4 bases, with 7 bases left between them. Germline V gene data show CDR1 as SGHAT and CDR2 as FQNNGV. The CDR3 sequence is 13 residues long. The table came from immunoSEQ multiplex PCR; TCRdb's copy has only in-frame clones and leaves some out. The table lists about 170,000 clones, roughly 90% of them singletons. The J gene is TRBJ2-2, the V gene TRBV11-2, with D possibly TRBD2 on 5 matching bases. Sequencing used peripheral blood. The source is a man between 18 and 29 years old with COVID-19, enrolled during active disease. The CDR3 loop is CASSSRGTGELFF. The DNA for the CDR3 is TGTGCCAGCAGCTCCCGGGGCACCGGGGAGCTGTTTTTT.